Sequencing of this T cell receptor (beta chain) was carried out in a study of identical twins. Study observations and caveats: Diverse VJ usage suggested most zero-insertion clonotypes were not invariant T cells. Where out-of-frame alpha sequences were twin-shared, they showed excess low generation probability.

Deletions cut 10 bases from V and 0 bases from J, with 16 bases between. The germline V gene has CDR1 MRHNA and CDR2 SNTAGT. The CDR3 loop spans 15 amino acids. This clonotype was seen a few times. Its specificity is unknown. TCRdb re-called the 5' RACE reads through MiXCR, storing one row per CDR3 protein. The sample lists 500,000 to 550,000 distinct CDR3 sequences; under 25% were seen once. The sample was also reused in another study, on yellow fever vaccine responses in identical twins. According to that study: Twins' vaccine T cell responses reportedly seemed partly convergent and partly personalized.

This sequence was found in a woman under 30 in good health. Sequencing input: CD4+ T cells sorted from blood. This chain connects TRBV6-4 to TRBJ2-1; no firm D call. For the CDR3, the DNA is TGTGCCACCTCCCTCGAACTAAGCTCCTACAATGAGCAGTTCTTC. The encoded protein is CATSLELSSYNEQFF.